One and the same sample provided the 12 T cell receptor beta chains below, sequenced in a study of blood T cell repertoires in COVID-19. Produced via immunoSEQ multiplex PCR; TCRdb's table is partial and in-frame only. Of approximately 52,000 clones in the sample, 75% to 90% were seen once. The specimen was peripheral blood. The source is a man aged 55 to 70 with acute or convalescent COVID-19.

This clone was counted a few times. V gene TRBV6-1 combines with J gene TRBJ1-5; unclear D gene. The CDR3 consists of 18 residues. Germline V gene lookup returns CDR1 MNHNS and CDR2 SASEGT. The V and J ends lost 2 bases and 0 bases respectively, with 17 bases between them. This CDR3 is CASSERWAIEYSNQPQHF. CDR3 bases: TGTGCCAGCAGTGAACGTTGGGCCATCGAATATAGCAATCAGCCCCAGCATTTT.

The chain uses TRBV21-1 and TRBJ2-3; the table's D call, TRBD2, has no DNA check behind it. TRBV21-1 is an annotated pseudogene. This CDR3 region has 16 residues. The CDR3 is CASSKVSDPSTDTQYF. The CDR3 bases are TGTGCCAGCAGCAAAGTTAGTGATCCTAGCACAGATACGCAGTATTTT.

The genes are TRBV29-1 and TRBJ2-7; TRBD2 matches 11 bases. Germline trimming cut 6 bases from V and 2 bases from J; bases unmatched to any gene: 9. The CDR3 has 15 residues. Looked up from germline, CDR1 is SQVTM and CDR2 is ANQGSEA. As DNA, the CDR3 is TGCAGCGTCCGACTAGCGGGACCACTCCCCTACGAGCAGTACTTC. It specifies CSVRLAGPLPYEQYF.

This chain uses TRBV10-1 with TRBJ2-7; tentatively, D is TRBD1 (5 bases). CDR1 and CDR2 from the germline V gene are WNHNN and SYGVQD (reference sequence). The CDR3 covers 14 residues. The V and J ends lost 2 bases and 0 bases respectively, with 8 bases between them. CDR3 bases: TGCGCCAGCAGTGAGGACAGTAACTCCTACGAGCAGTACTTC. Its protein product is CASSEDSNSYEQYF.

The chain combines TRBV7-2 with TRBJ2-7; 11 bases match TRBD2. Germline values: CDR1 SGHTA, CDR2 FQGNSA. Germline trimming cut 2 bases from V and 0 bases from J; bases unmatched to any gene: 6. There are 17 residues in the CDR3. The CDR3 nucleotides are TGTGCCAGCAGCTTATCTTTAGCGGGGGGGAGCTCCTACGAGCAGTACTTC. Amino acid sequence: CASSLSLAGGSSYEQYF.

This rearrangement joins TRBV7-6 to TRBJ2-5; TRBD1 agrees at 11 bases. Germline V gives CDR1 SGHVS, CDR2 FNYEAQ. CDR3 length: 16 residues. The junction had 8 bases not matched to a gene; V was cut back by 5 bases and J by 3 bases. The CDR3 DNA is TGTGCCAGCAGCCCGCAGGGACAGGGGGGCGAAGAGACCCAGTACTTC. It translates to CASSPQGQGGEETQYF.

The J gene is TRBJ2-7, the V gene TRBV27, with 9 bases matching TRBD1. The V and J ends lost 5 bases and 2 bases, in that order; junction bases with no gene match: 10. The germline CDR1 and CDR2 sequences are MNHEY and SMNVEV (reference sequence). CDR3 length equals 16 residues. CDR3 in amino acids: CASSPKPDRGAYEQYF. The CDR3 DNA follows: TGTGCCAGCAGTCCTAAGCCGGACAGGGGCGCCTACGAGCAGTACTTC.

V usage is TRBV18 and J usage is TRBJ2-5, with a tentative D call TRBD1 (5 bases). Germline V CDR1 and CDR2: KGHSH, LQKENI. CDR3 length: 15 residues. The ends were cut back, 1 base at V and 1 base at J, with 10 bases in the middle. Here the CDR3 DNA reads TGTGCCAGCTCACCACGGCAGGGCGGCCAAGAGACCCAGTACTTC. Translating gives CASSPRQGGQETQYF.

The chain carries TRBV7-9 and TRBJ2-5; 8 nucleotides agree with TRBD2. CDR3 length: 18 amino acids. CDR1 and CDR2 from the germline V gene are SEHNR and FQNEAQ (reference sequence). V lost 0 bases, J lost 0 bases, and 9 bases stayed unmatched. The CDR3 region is CASSLALGSGEDQETQYF. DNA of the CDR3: TGTGCCAGCAGCTTAGCGCTCGGTAGCGGGGAGGACCAAGAGACCCAGTACTTC. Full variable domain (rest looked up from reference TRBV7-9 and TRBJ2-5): DTGVSQNPRHKITKRGQNVTFRCDPISEHNRLYWYRQTLGQGPEFLTYFQNEAQLEKSRLLSDRFSAERPKGSFSTLEIQRTEQGDSAMYLCASSLALGSGEDQETQYFGPGTRLLVL.

The CDR3 sequence: CASSPNTRDRGSVYTF. Here the CDR3 DNA reads TGTGCCAGCTCACCCAACACCCGGGACAGGGGGTCGGTCTACACCTTC. The V gene is TRBV18, the J gene TRBJ1-2, with 11 nucleotides matching TRBD1. Germline values: CDR1 KGHSH, CDR2 LQKENI. Trimming at V came to 3 bases and at J to 10 bases, leaving 13 bases not matched to a gene. The CDR3 extends over 16 amino acids. Full variable domain (rest looked up from reference TRBV18 and TRBJ1-2): NAGVMQNPRHLVRRRGQEARLRCSPMKGHSHVYWYRQLPEEGLKFMVYLQKENIIDESGMPKERFSAEFPKEGPSILRIQQVVRGDSAAYFCASSPNTRDRGSVYTFGSGTRLTVV.

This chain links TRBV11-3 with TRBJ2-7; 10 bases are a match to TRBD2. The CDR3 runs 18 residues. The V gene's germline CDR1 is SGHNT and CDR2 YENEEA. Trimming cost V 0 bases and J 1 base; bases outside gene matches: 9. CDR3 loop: CASSLDGSSGGPSYEQYF. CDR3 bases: TGTGCCAGCAGCTTAGATGGTAGTAGCGGGGGGCCTTCCTACGAGCAGTACTTC.

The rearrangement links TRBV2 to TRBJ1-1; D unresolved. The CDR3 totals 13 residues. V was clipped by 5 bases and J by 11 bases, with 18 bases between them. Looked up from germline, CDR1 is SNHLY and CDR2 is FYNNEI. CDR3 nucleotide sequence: TGTGCCAGCAGTTCAGTGCGTGGCGGTGAGGCTTTCTTT. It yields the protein CASSSVRGGEAFF.